The present T cell receptor (beta chain) was sequenced within a study of cytomegalovirus exposure and HLA in healthy donors. Regarding the study as a whole: A list of around 160 TCR beta chains associated with cytomegalovirus was given. Later analysis suggested most CMV-associated TCR beta chains were HLA-restricted.

Donors consisted of healthy bone marrow donors. A multiplex PCR was run with 60 Vbeta primers and 13 Jbeta primers. The data were produced by immunoSEQ multiplex PCR, yet TCRdb's version contains in-frame clones alone and is incomplete. Altogether some 140,000 clones are present, approximately 79% being singletons, with the ten largest covering about 6.8%. The CDR3 is 15 residues long. Germline V gene lookup returns CDR1 LNHNV and CDR2 YYDKDF (reference sequence). V trimming: 7 bases; J trimming: 5 bases; junction bases outside the gene matches: 9. Concerning this clone itself: The target antigen is unknown.

This receptor was identified in a man aged 35-49 years in good health and CMV-seropositive. J is TRBJ2-3 and V is TRBV15; 10 bases match TRBD1. Sequenced material: PBMCs. The CDR3 sequence is CATTRDRGIIDTQYF. The CDR3 DNA reads as TGTGCCACCACCCGGGACAGGGGAATCATAGATACGCAGTATTTT.